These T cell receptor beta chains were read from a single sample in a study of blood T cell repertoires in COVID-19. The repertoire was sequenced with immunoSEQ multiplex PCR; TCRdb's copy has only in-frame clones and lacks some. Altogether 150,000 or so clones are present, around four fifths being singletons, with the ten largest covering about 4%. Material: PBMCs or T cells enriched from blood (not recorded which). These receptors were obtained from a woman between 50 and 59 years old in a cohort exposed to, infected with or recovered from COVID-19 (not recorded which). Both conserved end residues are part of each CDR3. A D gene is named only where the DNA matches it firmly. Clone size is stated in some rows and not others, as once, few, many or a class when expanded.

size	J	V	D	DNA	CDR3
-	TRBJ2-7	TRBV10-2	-	TGCGCCAGCAGTGCAGGGCTCTACGAGCAGTACTTC	CASSAGLYEQYF
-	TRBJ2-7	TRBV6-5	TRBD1	TGTGCCAGCAGTTCCCCGTCCGGACAGGGGATCTACGAGCAGTACTTC	CASSSPSGQGIYEQYF
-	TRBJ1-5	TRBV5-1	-	TGCGCCAGCAGCCTCGACGGGACATGGGGGCAGCCCCAGCATTTT	CASSLDGTWGQPQHF
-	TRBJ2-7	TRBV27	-	TGTGCCAGCAGTTTTGGCGGATCCTACGAGCAGTACTTC	CASSFGGSYEQYF
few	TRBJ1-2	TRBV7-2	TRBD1	TGTGCCAGCAGCTCATACGGCCTGGACAGGGTTAACTATGGCTACACCTTC	CASSSYGLDRVNYGYTF
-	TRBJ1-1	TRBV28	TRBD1	TGTGCCAGCATTTCAACAGGGGGGAACACTGAAGCTTTCTTT	CASISTGGNTEAFF
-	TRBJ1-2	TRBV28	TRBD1	TGTGCCAGCAGCCGGACAGGGTGGGGCTACACCTTC	CASSRTGWGYTF
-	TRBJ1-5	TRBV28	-	TGTGCCAGCAGTTTACCATTTAGCAATCAGCCCCAGCATTTT	CASSLPFSNQPQHF
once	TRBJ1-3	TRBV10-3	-	TGTGCCATCCATGGTGAGGCTAATGCTGGAAACACCATATATTTT	CAIHGEANAGNTIYF
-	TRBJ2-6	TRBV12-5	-	TGTGCTAGTGGACCGGGACTTGACTCTGGGGCCAACGTCCTGACTTTC	CASGPGLDSGANVLTF
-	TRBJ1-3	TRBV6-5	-	TGTGCCAGCAGCGTACAGGGCTCTGGAAACACCATATATTTT	CASSVQGSGNTIYF
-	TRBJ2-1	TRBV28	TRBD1	TGTGCCAGCACAGGGGGCCGCTACAATGAGCAGTTCTTC	CASTGGRYNEQFF
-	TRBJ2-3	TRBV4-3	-	TGCGCCAGCAGCCAAGGGCCCTCCCCTAGCACAGATACGCAGTATTTT	CASSQGPSPSTDTQYF
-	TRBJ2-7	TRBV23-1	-	TGCGCCAGCGGGAACAGGGTCTACGAGCAGTACTTC	CASGNRVYEQYF
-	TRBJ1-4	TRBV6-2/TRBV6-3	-	TGTGCCAGCAGTTACTCAACGGGGGGAAAACTGTTTTTT	CASSYSTGGKLFF
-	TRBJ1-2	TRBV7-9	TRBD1	TGTGCCAGCTTTACGCACGTCCCCAGGGGGAAAAGCGTTGGCTACACCTTC	CASFTHVPRGKSVGYTF
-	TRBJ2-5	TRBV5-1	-	TGCGCCAGCAGCCCAGCTTCGGGAGTCGGAGAGACCCAGTACTTC	CASSPASGVGETQYF
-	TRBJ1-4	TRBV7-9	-	TGTGCCAGCAGCCCTAGGGTTGGGACTATGGAACTGTTTTTT	CASSPRVGTMELFF
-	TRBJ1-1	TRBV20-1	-	TGCAGTGCTAACAGGGCCACTGAAGCTTTCTTT	CSANRATEAFF
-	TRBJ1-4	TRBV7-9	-	TGTGCCAGCAGTCGGGAGAATGAAAAACTGTTTTTT	CASSRENEKLFF
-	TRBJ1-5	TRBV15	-	TGTGCCACCAGCAGAGATTTGACTCCTTCGGGGGATCAGCCCCAGCATTTT	CATSRDLTPSGDQPQHF
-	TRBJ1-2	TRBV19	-	TGTGCCAGTAGTATCACGGCCGCAAAGGGGTATGGCTACACCTTC	CASSITAAKGYGYTF
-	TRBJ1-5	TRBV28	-	TGTGCCAGCAGGCAGGGAAATCAGCCCCAGCATTTT	CASRQGNQPQHF
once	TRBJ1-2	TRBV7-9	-	TGTGCCAGCAGCTTTAGCAGGGGCGACTATGGCTACACCTTC	CASSFSRGDYGYTF
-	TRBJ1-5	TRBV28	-	TGTGCCAGCAGTTTAGGGGAGGTCCGCAATCAGCCCCAGCATTTT	CASSLGEVRNQPQHF
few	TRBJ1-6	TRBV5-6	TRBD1	TGTGCCAGCAGCTGGCAGGGGGCCGGCGATCCCCTCCACTTT	CASSWQGAGDPLHF
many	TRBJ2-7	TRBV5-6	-	TGTGCCAGCACCATACAGGGAAACCTATACGAGCAGTACTTC	CASTIQGNLYEQYF
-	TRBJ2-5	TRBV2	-	TGTGCCAGCCTACAGGTCCAAGAGACCCAGTACTTC	CASLQVQETQYF
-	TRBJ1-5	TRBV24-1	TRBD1	TGTGCCACCAGTGATTCACAGGGGGCCCAGCCCCAGCATTTT	CATSDSQGAQPQHF
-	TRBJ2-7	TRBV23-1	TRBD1	TGCGCCAGCAGTCAATGGGGACAGGGTCCGACCTACGAGCAGTACTTC	CASSQWGQGPTYEQYF
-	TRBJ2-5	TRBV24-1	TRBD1	TGTGCCACCAGTGAGGGACAGGGGTTGGGGGAGACCCAGTACTTC	CATSEGQGLGETQYF
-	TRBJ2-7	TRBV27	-	TGTGCCAGCAGTACCCACGACAGGGCGGGGCACGAGCAGTACTTC	CASSTHDRAGHEQYF
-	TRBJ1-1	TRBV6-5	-	TGTGCCAGCAGTTCCAGCGGCACTGAAGCTTTCTTT	CASSSSGTEAFF
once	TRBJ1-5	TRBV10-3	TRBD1	TGTGCCATCAGTGAACCTCGGACAGGGGGCAATCAGCCCCAGCATTTT	CAISEPRTGGNQPQHF
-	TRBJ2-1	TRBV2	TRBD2	TGTGCCAGCAGTCCCGGGACTACCTCCTACAATGAGCAGTTCTTC	CASSPGTTSYNEQFF
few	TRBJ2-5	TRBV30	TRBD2	TGTGCCTGGTCTAGCGGGGGGGCTGAGACCCAGTACTTC	CAWSSGGAETQYF
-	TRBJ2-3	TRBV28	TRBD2	TGTGCCAGCAGCCCAACCGGGACTAGCGGTTCAGATACGCAGTATTTT	CASSPTGTSGSDTQYF
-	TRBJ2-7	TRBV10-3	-	TGTGCCATCAGTGTTGAGGTCCGGGATAGCGAGCAGTACTTC	CAISVEVRDSEQYF
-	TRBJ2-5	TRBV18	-	TGTGCCAGCTCACCCCGCCAGTCAGGAGGGGAGACCCAGTACTTC	CASSPRQSGGETQYF
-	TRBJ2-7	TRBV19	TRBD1	TGTGCCAGTACGTCCAGGACAGGGGCTACCTACGAGCAGTACTTC	CASTSRTGATYEQYF
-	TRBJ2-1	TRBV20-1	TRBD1	TGCAGTGCTAGTCAGCGAACGGGCAGGGGGAATTACAATGAGCAGTTCTTC	CSASQRTGRGNYNEQFF
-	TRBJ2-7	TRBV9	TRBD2	TGTGCCAGCAGCGTAGGTGGACTAGGATACGAGCAGTACTTC	CASSVGGLGYEQYF
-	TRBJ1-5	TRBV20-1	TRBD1	TGCAGTGCTAGTAAGGGGGCGGTTCCCCTTAGGTACGATCAGCCCCAGCATTTT	CSASKGAVPLRYDQPQHF
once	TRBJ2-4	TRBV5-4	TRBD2	TGTGCCAGCAGCTTGGTCGCTGCGGGAGATAAAAACATTCAGTACTTC	CASSLVAAGDKNIQYF
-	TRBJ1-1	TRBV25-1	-	TGTGCCAGCAGCACCCTCGGGTACACTGAAGCTTTCTTT	CASSTLGYTEAFF
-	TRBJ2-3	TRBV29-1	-	TGCAGCGTTGAATCTGGGCGGTGGGCGGGACTAGATACGCAGTATTTT	CSVESGRWAGLDTQYF
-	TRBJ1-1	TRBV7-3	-	TGTGCCAGCAGCCCACTTTACGGGGTACGGAACACTGAAGCTTTCTTT	CASSPLYGVRNTEAFF